This T cell receptor beta chain originates from a study of regulatory T cells in long-lasting Graves disease. Study in general: Persistence in Graves' disease required over 5 years of antithyroid drugs plus positive TSH receptor antibodies.

The CDR3 has 15 amino acids. V lost 3 bases and J 6 bases, leaving 17 bases between the germline ends. CDR1 and CDR2 from the germline V gene are LNHDA and SQIVND (reference sequence). Described time point: persistent/refractory GD, antithyroid drugs over 5 years with positive TRAb. PBMC RNA served as the TCR library source. The authors drew patients from an endocrinology department in Xi'an, China. Library construction for TCR beta used iRepertoire HTBI primers and Arm-PCR of CDR3 regions. In TCRdb, the multiplex PCR reads were re-called with MiXCR into one record per CDR3 protein. Seen here are 350,000 to 450,000 distinct CDR3 sequences, around 20% observed once, and the top ten hold about a fifth. This clonotype was observed once. The antigen remains unidentified. The study, taken as a whole, reports: Reduced TCR diversity was observed in persistent Graves' patients versus newly diagnosed patients. Study was limited to peripheral blood, excluding thyroid tissue.

The chain uses TRBV19 and TRBJ1-1; no clear D. This receptor was obtained from a female donor with Graves disease. The sample was peripheral blood mononuclear cells (PBMCs), taken when the disease was refractory, from a patient treated with antithyroid drugs. The chain's CDR3 is CASSIGAVLGAEAFF. The CDR3 region has the DNA TGTGCCAGTAGTATTGGCGCTGTATTAGGCGCTGAAGCTTTCTTT.